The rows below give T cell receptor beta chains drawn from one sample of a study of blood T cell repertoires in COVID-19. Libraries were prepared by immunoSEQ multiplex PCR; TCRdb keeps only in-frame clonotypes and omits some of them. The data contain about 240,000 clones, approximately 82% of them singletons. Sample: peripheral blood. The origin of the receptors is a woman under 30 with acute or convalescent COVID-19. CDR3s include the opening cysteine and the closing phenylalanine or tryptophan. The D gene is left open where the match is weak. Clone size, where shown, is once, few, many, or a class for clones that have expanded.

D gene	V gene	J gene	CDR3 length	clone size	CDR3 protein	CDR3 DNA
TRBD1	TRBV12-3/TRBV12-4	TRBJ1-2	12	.	CASHRGNTGYTF	TGTGCCAGCCACAGGGGCAATACTGGCTACACCTTC
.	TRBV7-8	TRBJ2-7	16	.	CASSSSIGPTFYEQYF	TGTGCCAGCAGCTCTAGCATAGGACCAACCTTCTACGAGCAGTACTTC
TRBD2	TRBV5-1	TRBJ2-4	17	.	CASSHGLAGVDRDIQYF	TGCGCCAGCAGCCACGGACTAGCGGGAGTAGATAGGGACATTCAGTACTTC
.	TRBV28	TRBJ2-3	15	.	CASSLSEGSTDTQYF	TGTGCCAGCAGTTTATCCGAGGGAAGCACAGATACGCAGTATTTT
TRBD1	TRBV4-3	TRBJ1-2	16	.	CASSQVGQGANYGYTF	TGCGCCAGCAGCCAAGTAGGACAGGGGGCTAACTATGGCTACACCTTC
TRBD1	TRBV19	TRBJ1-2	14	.	CASNLRDRGIGYTF	TGTGCCAGTAACCTCAGAGACAGGGGGATCGGCTACACCTTC
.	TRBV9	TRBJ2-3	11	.	CASSQGDTQYF	TGTGCCAGCAGCCAGGGGGATACGCAGTATTTT
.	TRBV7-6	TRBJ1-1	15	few	CASSLSGEVNTEAFF	TGTGCCAGCAGCTTATCCGGTGAGGTGAACACTGAAGCTTTCTTT
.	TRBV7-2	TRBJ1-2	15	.	CASSLRGHDGFGYTF	TGTGCCAGCAGCTTGAGGGGACACGACGGCTTCGGCTACACCTTC
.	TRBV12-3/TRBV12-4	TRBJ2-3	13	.	CASSLRRGNTQYF	TGTGCCAGCAGTTTAAGGAGGGGTAATACGCAGTATTTT
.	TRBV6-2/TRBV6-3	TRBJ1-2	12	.	CASSLTGYGYTF	TGTGCCAGCAGTCTAACAGGCTATGGCTACACCTTC
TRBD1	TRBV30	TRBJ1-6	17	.	CACWTGSESSYNSPLHF	TGTGCCTGCTGGACAGGGTCCGAGAGCTCCTATAATTCACCCCTCCACTTT
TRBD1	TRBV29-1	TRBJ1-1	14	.	CSVEGDSMNTEAFF	TGCAGCGTTGAAGGGGACAGTATGAACACTGAAGCTTTCTTT
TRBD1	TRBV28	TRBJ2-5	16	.	CASSLYVTGDGETQYF	TGTGCCAGCAGTTTATATGTGACAGGGGACGGGGAGACCCAGTACTTC
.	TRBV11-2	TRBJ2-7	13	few	CASSLGQGSEQYF	TGTGCCAGCAGCTTAGGCCAGGGCTCCGAGCAGTACTTC
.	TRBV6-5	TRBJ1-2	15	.	CATIKIQGTNYGYTF	TGTGCCACCATTAAGATACAGGGAACAAACTATGGCTACACCTTC
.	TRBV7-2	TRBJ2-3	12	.	CASSLPPGTQYF	TGTGCCAGCAGCCTCCCCCCCGGGACGCAGTATTTT
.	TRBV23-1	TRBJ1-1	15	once	CASSQSAVLYTEAFF	TGCGCCAGCAGTCAATCGGCGGTACTTTACACTGAAGCTTTCTTT
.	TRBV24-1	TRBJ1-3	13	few	CATSEQGANTIYF	TGTGCCACCAGTGAGCAGGGTGCAAACACCATATATTTT
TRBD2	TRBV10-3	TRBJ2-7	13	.	CAISDPAGVEQYF	TGTGCCATCAGCGATCCAGCGGGAGTTGAGCAGTACTTC
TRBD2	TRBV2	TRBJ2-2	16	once	CASISRLAGDTGELFF	TGTGCCAGCATTTCACGGCTCGCGGGAGACACCGGGGAGCTGTTTTTT
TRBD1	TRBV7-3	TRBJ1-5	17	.	CASSSSEGQGLGQPQHF	TGTGCCAGCAGCTCCAGTGAGGGACAGGGCTTGGGTCAGCCCCAGCATTTT
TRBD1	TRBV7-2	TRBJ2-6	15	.	CASSSDRAGANVLTF	TGTGCCAGCAGCTCAGACAGGGCTGGGGCCAACGTCCTGACTTTC
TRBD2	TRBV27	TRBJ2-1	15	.	CASSHPSGSGDEQFF	TGTGCCAGCAGTCACCCTAGCGGGAGTGGAGATGAGCAGTTCTTC
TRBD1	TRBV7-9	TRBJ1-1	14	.	CASSYRGGGTEAFF	TGTGCCAGCAGCTACAGGGGCGGCGGCACTGAAGCTTTCTTT
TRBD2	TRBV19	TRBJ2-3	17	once	CASSTATGLEGTDTQYF	TGTGCCAGTAGTACAGCCACGGGACTAGAGGGGACAGATACGCAGTATTTT
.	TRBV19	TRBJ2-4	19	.	CASSMGVAKPILAKNIQYF	TGTGCCAGTAGTATGGGAGTAGCCAAACCGATACTAGCCAAAAACATTCAGTACTTC
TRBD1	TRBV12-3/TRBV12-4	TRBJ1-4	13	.	CASSQTQGGKLFF	TGTGCCAGCAGCCAAACACAGGGGGGAAAACTGTTTTTT